The 2 T cell receptor beta chains below were found in one sample sequenced in a study of T cell changes during pregnancy in multiple sclerosis. TCRdb keeps only in-frame clones here, not all; method: immunoSEQ multiplex PCR. In the table there are some 100,000 clones, 94% of which are singletons. This specimen was peripheral blood, taken before pregnancy. Receptors originate from a female donor with multiple sclerosis, enrolled in a pregnancy study.

The J gene is TRBJ1-5, the V gene TRBV18, with D tentatively TRBD1 (5 bases). Germline CDR1 KGHSH, CDR2 LQKENI. The CDR3 runs to 13 residues. Trimming removed 3 bases at V and 5 bases at J, with 8 bases between. The CDR3 DNA sequence: TGTGCCAGCTCACCGTGGGGCGATCAGCCCCAGCATTTT. This translates into CASSPWGDQPQHF.

The genes are TRBV6-1 and TRBJ2-5, with D perhaps matching TRBD1 (5 bases). The CDR3 contains 10 residues. V was trimmed by 6 bases and J by 7 bases, leaving 6 bases between them. Germline assignment: CDR1 MNHNS and CDR2 SASEGT. The CDR3 DNA is TGTGCCAGCAGGGGGCGGACCCAGTACTTC. This codes for CASRGRTQYF.